This TCR beta chain was sequenced during a study of graft-versus-host responses after intestinal transplantation (dated by TCRdb to the early 2020s). With regard to the full study: Recipients received multivisceral, liver-intestinal, or isolated intestinal transplants. Donor T cell macrochimerism was defined as a peak of at least 4% donor T cells among recipient peripheral blood mononuclear cells. Alloreactive clones were identified by sequencing pre-transplant mixed lymphocyte reaction products and comparing these products with unstimulated pre-transplant donor and recipient T cells. After intestinal transplantation, graft-versus-host and host-versus-graft alloreactive T cell clones in the graft, circulation and bone marrow were tracked using bulk TCR-beta CDR3 sequencing. The cohort enrolled 20 to 25 intestinal transplant recipients including one retransplant, and a few patients lacking pretransplant specimens were excluded. Instead of going to the commercial service, samples from a few later patients were sequenced in-house on an Illumina MiSeq and processed with MiXCR. Anti-thymocyte globulin induction was given to all recipients, followed by maintenance tacrolimus and steroids for approximately 3 years.

The meaning of the sample's time point label: cells obtained before transplantation from donor or recipient. Mixed lymphocyte reactions plated some 200,000 CFSE-labeled pre-transplant responders with some 200,000 irradiated violet-dye-labeled stimulators and were cultured for 6 to 7 days. Proliferating CD3+CD4+CFSE-low and CD3+CD8+CFSE-low responder cells were FACS-sorted on a BD Influx sorter after the mixed lymphocyte reaction. This clone was seen a few times. Within one base of it there is no much larger clone, and no base qualities were kept. Libraries were constructed by the immunoSEQ multiplex PCR assay. For most patients, genomic DNA was isolated with the Qiagen DNeasy Blood and Tissue Kit and sent frozen to Adaptive Biotechnologies for TCR sequencing. For most patients, genomic DNA was subjected to high-throughput TCR-beta CDR3 sequencing by Adaptive Biotechnologies. In the authors' own workflow: Adaptive's ImmunoSEQ software was the source of the TCR sequencing data for 18 patients, while a few other patients were processed with MiXCR and VDJtools. CD4 versus CD8 sorting errors were corrected by removing sequences found in both subsets at a frequency ratio below 5:1. Because the origin of CDR3 nucleotide sequences shared between donor and recipient could not be assigned, those sequences were removed. To count as alloreactive, a clone needed at least 2-fold expansion over unstimulated cells and a minimum CFSE-low frequency of 0.002% (template counts) or 0.001% (read counts). Clones were considered mappable if detected in sequenced pre-transplant spleen, lymph node, or MLR CFSE-low populations of the donor or recipient. Cumulative frequency of alloreactive clones was calculated as a percentage of all sequences weighted by copy number. Entries here come from immuneACCESS through TCRdb and include only in-frame sequences with V and J called. Some clones fail to appear in such tables; in the studies checked, an unresolved V gene covers under half of the shortfall, and the cause of the remainder is unknown. Clonal size and the V and J genes are those of that table, whereas D and trimming came from the DNA. Recorded for this sample are fewer than 9,500 clones; around a third of them occurred a single time. The biggest ten clones account for around 2.8% of the sample.

CDR1 and CDR2 (SQVTM, ANQGSEA) derive from the germline V gene. The junction shows trimming of 1 base on V and 0 bases on J, plus 12 bases between the germline ends. CDR3 length: 15 amino acids, cysteine to phenylalanine. CDR3 DNA only is kept here, 45 bases in frame from base 1. General conclusions and limits of the study: Early after transplant, peak levels of circulating GvH clones were associated with declines in HvG clones. GvH clones were detected in recipient bone marrow, and some of these GvH clones were observed earlier in ileal mucosa or blood, consistent with an intestinal mucosal origin. Conclusions were limited by the relatively low number and heterogeneity of intestinal transplant patients. In patients with donor T cell macrochimerism, the allografts had high GvH to HvG T cell clonal ratios.

The receptor's source is a human patient who was an organ donor for intestinal transplantation. The chain is assembled from TRBV29-1 and TRBJ1-2; the D gene remains uncertain. The specimen was alloreactive CD8+ T cells from a mixed lymphocyte reaction culture, collected before transplantation. This specimen's cell subset or site label, interpreted: CFSE-low proliferating T cells sorted from roughly 6-day pre-transplant mixed lymphocyte reaction (GvH or HvG direction). In nucleotides, the sequence is TGCAGCGTTGAAGTGGGGAGATCCGCTAACTATGGCTACACCTTC. Translation gives CSVEVGRSANYGYTF.